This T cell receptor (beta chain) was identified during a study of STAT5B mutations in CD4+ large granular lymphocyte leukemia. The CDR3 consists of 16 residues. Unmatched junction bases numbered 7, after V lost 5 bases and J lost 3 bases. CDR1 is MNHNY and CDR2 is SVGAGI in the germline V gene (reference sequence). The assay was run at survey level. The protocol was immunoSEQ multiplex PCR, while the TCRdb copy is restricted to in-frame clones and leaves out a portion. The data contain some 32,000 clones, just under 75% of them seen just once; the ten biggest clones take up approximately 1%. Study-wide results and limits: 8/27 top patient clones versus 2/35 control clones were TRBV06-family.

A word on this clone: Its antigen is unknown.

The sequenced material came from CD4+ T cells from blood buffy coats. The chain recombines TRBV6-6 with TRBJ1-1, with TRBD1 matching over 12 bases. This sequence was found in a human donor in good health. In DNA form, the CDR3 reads TGTGCCAGCAGTCCAGGGACAGGGGGCGCGTACACTGAAGCTTTCTTT. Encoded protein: CASSPGTGGAYTEAFF.